Shown below are 21 T cell receptor beta chains from a single sample sequenced in a study of T cell repertoires in cytomegalovirus infection. Their specific antigens are unknown. TCRdb re-called the reads with MiXCR, one entry per CDR3 protein. The table has around 430,000 distinct CDR3 sequences, about 42% seen once. Source: cultured PBMCs, taken from culture after CMV antigen stimulation. The receptors stem from a human donor in good health (CMV status not recorded). Some clones in this sample may be carry-over from other donors' samples.

The rearrangement links TRBV6-2 or TRBV6-3 to TRBJ2-1, with D possibly being TRBD1 (5 bases). Germline loops: CDR1 MNHEY, CDR2 SVGEGT. V was pared by 3 bases and J by 0 bases, with 9 bases between. The CDR3 runs 15 residues. This CDR3 is CASSYTGLSYNEQFF. CDR3 nucleotide sequence: TGTGCCAGCAGTTATACAGGCCTCTCCTACAATGAGCAGTTCTTC.

The chain links TRBV7-2 to TRBJ2-2; D not certain. This CDR3 contains 13 residues. The V gene's germline CDR1 is SGHTA and CDR2 FQGNSA. V dropped 4 bases and J dropped 7 bases, with 10 bases sitting between them. In DNA, the CDR3 is TGTGCCAGCAGCTCGAACTTCGGCGGGGAGCTGTTTTTT. It codes for CASSSNFGGELFF.

The chain has TRBV9 and TRBJ2-2; TRBD1 matches 10 bases. CDR3 length: 16 amino acids. J lost 0 bases, V lost 6 bases, and 5 bases had no gene match. In germline, CDR1 is SGDLS, CDR2 YYNGEE. CDR3 DNA sequence: TGTGCCAGCAACCCCGGGACAGGGGCGAACACCGGGGAGCTGTTTTTT. Amino acid sequence: CASNPGTGANTGELFF.

This clonotype was detected many times. The V gene is TRBV7-8, the J gene TRBJ2-7; unclear D gene. This CDR3 contains 14 residues. Per the germline V gene, CDR1 is SGHVS and CDR2 is FQNEAQ. The V end was cut by 1 base, the J end by 1 base, with 8 bases between. The CDR3 DNA is TGTGCCAGCAGCTTAGGGTACAATTCCTACGAGCAGTACTTC. As protein: CASSLGYNSYEQYF.

This clonotype was detected many times. This chain uses TRBV7-2 with TRBJ2-7; unclear D gene. Trimming removed 1 base at V and 2 bases at J, with 21 bases between. Germline CDR1 and CDR2: SGHTA and FQGNSA. This CDR3 is built from 18 residues. The CDR3 spells CASSLVRVPRAKTYEQYF. CDR3 DNA: TGTGCCAGCAGCTTAGTAAGGGTTCCAAGGGCGAAAACCTACGAGCAGTACTTC. The whole variable domain, remainder taken from reference TRBV7-2 and TRBJ2-7, is GAGVSQSPSNKVTEKGKDVELRCDPISGHTALYWYRQSLGQGLEFLIYFQGNSAPDKSGLPSDRFSAERTGGSVSTLTIQRTQQEDSAVYLCASSLVRVPRAKTYEQYFGPGTRLTVT.

This clonotype was seen a few times. The rearrangement joins TRBV12-5 to TRBJ2-5; D is possibly TRBD1 or TRBD2 (5 bases each). Germline lookup yields CDR1 LGHNT and CDR2 FRNRAP. The V end was cut by 4 bases, the J end by 5 bases, with 17 bases between. The CDR3 contains 15 residues. This CDR3 reads CASGSPGPWDETQYF. In DNA form, the CDR3 reads TGTGCTAGTGGTTCCCCCGGCCCTTGGGACGAGACCCAGTACTTC.

This rearrangement joins TRBV5-6 to TRBJ2-1; 10 bases map to TRBD2. This CDR3 has 14 residues. J gave up 14 bases and V 5 bases, and 13 bases lay outside the gene matches. The germline gives CDR1 SGHDT, CDR2 YYEEEE. The CDR3, as DNA: TGTGCCAGCAGTAGAGAGACTAGCGGGTCGAAAAAGTTCTTC. It encodes CASSRETSGSKKFF.

The V call is TRBV4-3, the J call TRBJ2-3; 7 nucleotides agree with TRBD1. The V segment lost 4 bases and the J segment 6 bases; nucleotides outside the gene matches: 13. Germline CDR1 is LGHNA and CDR2 is YSLEER. The CDR3 has 16 residues. The CDR3 DNA is TGCGCCAGCAGCCGCGCTTCCGGACAGGTTGTGGATACGCAGTATTTT. Amino acid sequence: CASSRASGQVVDTQYF.

The chain links TRBV7-2 to TRBJ2-7; D is ambiguous. Trimming stripped 2 bases from V and 2 bases from J, with 13 bases between. The germline gives CDR1 SGHTA, CDR2 FQGNSA. This CDR3 has 15 amino acids. CDR3 amino acids: CASSLRPESPYEQYF. The CDR3 DNA reads as TGTGCCAGCAGCTTACGTCCCGAGAGCCCCTACGAGCAGTACTTC. The full variable domain, its missing parts supplied by reference TRBV7-2 and TRBJ2-7, is GAGVSQSPSNKVTEKGKDVELRCDPISGHTALYWYRQSLGQGLEFLIYFQGNSAPDKSGLPSDRFSAERTGGSVSTLTIQRTQQEDSAVYLCASSLRPESPYEQYFGPGTRLTVT.

The CDR3 spells CASSRPGQSETQYF. The CDR3 DNA follows: TGTGCCAGCAGCCGCCCGGGACAGTCGGAGACCCAGTACTTC. The V gene is TRBV7-9, the J gene TRBJ2-5, with 7 bases lining up with TRBD1. Germline V CDR1 and CDR2: SEHNR, FQNEAQ (reference sequence). This CDR3 contains 14 residues. Germline trimming cut 5 bases from V and 5 bases from J; bases unmatched to any gene: 8.

V usage is TRBV12-3 or TRBV12-4 and J usage is TRBJ1-5, with D perhaps matching TRBD1 (6 bases). Deletions cut 1 base from V and 4 bases from J, with 11 bases between. The length of the CDR3 is 15 residues. CDR3 in amino acids: CASSLERQGNQPQHF. In nucleotides, the CDR3 is TGTGCCAGCAGTTTAGAGCGGCAGGGGAATCAGCCCCAGCATTTT.

The V gene is TRBV5-6, the J gene TRBJ2-1; D unresolved. V lost 0 bases, J lost 3 bases, and 7 bases lay in between. Germline V gene sequence: CDR1 SGHDT, CDR2 YYEEEE. CDR3 length: 14 amino acids. The CDR3 nucleotides are TGTGCCAGCAGCTTGGTCTCCGTCTACAATGAGCAGTTCTTC. It encodes CASSLVSVYNEQFF. The full variable domain, in which reference TRBV5-6 and TRBJ2-1 provide the parts outside the CDR3, is DAGVTQSPTHLIKTRGQQVTLRCSPKSGHDTVSWYQQALGQGPQFIFQYYEEEERQRGNFPDRFSGHQFPNYSSELNVNALLLGDSALYLCASSLVSVYNEQFFGPGTRLTVL.

The chain carries TRBV7-2 and TRBJ2-7, with D possibly matching TRBD2 (7 bases). CDR3 size: 14 residues. In germline, CDR1 is SGHTA, CDR2 FQGNSA. Trimming shortened V by 7 bases and J by 7 bases, and 20 bases separated the two germline ends. The CDR3, as DNA: TGTGCCAGCACCCCTTTCGGGGGGCGTTTAGAGCAGTACTTC. Encoded protein: CASTPFGGRLEQYF.

This rearrangement joins TRBV10-3 to TRBJ2-5, with D perhaps TRBD1 (5 bases). V was clipped by 10 bases and J by 2 bases, with 14 bases between them. This CDR3 is built from 13 residues. The germline V gene encodes CDR1 ENHRY and CDR2 SYGVKD. CDR3 sequence reads: CATRQLLQETQYF. CDR3 nucleotides: TGTGCCACCAGACAGCTCCTTCAAGAGACCCAGTACTTC.

This clonotype occurred a few times. In DNA form, the CDR3 reads TGTGCCAGCAGTTTGAGGGGGAGACAGTTCTTC. It specifies CASSLRGRQFF. This chain links TRBV28 with TRBJ2-1, with a weak D call TRBD1 (6 bases). The V end was cut by 3 bases, the J end by 13 bases, with 10 bases between. Germline-derived CDR1 and CDR2 are MDHEN and SYDVKM. The length of the CDR3 is 11 residues.

In this sample, this clonotype turned up many times. The chain couples TRBV7-8 to TRBJ2-5; D is ambiguous. Germline V gives CDR1 SGHVS, CDR2 FQNEAQ. With 0 bases removed from V and 2 bases from J, the gap between germline ends came to 7 bases. The CDR3 totals 14 residues. The chain's CDR3 is CASSLAGRQETQYF. The CDR3 DNA sequence: TGTGCCAGCAGCTTAGCCGGACGTCAAGAGACCCAGTACTTC. Filled out from reference TRBV7-8 and TRBJ2-5, the complete variable domain reads GAGVSQSPRYKVAKRGQDVALRCDPISGHVSLFWYQQALGQGPEFLTYFQNEAQLDKSGLPSDRFFAERPEGSVSTLKIQRTQQEDSAVYLCASSLAGRQETQYFGPGTRLLVL.

The genes are TRBV7-6 and TRBJ1-1; 8 bases map to TRBD1. Germline values: CDR1 SGHVS, CDR2 FNYEAQ. The V segment lost 0 bases and the J segment 0 bases; nucleotides outside the gene matches: 9. This CDR3 has 18 residues. The CDR3 here is CASSLAGAGQAMNTEAFF. The DNA of the CDR3 is TGTGCCAGCAGCTTAGCCGGGGCGGGACAGGCCATGAACACTGAAGCTTTCTTT.

This CDR3 is CASSPPGQGFFNTEAFF. CDR3 nucleotide sequence: TGTGCCAGCTCACCACCGGGACAGGGTTTCTTTAACACTGAAGCTTTCTTT. This chain uses TRBV18 with TRBJ1-1; the match to TRBD1 covers 9 bases. Germline loops: CDR1 KGHSH, CDR2 LQKENI. With 0 bases clipped from V and 2 bases from J, the junction kept 7 bases outside the gene matches. The CDR3 sequence is 17 residues long.

The chain links TRBV20-1 to TRBJ2-3, with 8 bases identical to TRBD2. The ends lost 6 bases at V and 0 bases at J; junction bases unmatched: 14. CDR3 size: 17 residues. Germline CDR1 is DFQATT and CDR2 is SNEGSKA (reference sequence). The CDR3 DNA follows: TGCAGTGCCACAGCGGTTAGCGGGGATACTAGCACAGATACGCAGTATTTT. This sequence encodes CSATAVSGDTSTDTQYF.

In its sample, this clonotype was seen once. V usage is TRBV27 and J usage is TRBJ2-6; 7 nucleotides align to TRBD1. The length of the CDR3 is 15 residues. Germline V gene data show CDR1 as MNHEY and CDR2 as SMNVEV (reference sequence). J lost 3 bases, V lost 7 bases, and 6 bases had no gene match. CDR3 sequence (DNA): TGTGCCAGCACCCGTAGGGGGCTTGGGGCCAACGTCCTGACTTTC. It specifies CASTRRGLGANVLTF.

V usage is TRBV12-3 or TRBV12-4 and J usage is TRBJ2-1, with TRBD2 matching over 8 bases. This CDR3 has 15 residues. The trim removed 2 bases at V and 7 bases at J, leaving 7 bases unmatched. This CDR3 reads CASSLQSGRVNEQFF. The CDR3 bases are TGTGCCAGCAGTTTACAGAGCGGGAGAGTAAATGAGCAGTTCTTC.